Listed here is a single T cell receptor (beta chain). What this receptor recognizes is not known. Base quality data are lacking; no much larger clone is found one base away. The cohort was made up of about 670 healthy bone marrow donors. At the time of sampling, all cohort members were nominally healthy, though unrecorded immune exposures were likely present. The donor was CMV seropositive and was included in the group of 250 to 300 seropositive cohort members. Every donor gave a peripheral blood sample, and the peripheral blood mononuclear cells from that sample were used for TCR beta sequencing. The Qiagen DNeasy Blood Extraction Kit was used to extract genomic DNA from the blood cell samples. The data are from a study of cytomegalovirus exposure and HLA in healthy donors (dated by TCRdb to about 2017). Notes on the research overall: An earlier analysis of around 600 of the donors reported 276 Gb of sequence data and around 120 million unique TCR beta sequences from about 200 million T cells. The aim of the study was to test whether cataloging public T cell receptors could identify signatures of past pathogen exposure. The number of donors typed differed by locus, with roughly 629-640 for A, B, C, DRB1 and DQB1, approximately 500 for DQA1, nearly 610 for DPA1, and over 400 for DPB1. The study used immunosequencing to profile the T cell repertoires of 666 subjects and linked those repertoires to cytomegalovirus serostatus. The genetic ancestry cluster associated with self-reported Caucasian donors included over 80% of the roughly 410 genotyped donors. An early release that covered more than 550 HLA-typed donors contained 300 to 350 gigabases of sequencing data and around 80 million unique TCR sequences. Donor age, sex, ethnicity and CMV serostatus were compiled together with the repertoire data. A later analysis re-examined previously published TCR beta repertoires from hundreds of donors and added high-resolution HLA genotyping to investigate patterns of TCR occurrence. The later analysis used no new phenotypic data to find candidate immune exposures, relying instead on TCR beta sequences and their occurrence across donors. A later genetic analysis took genome-wide SNP genotypes for about 65% of the roughly 670 donors and used that subset as a discovery cohort. Along with the approximately 650-subject first cohort, a separate validation cohort of over a hundred different subjects was used. On average, approximately 250,000 unique TCR beta nucleotide sequences were sequenced per donor among 350 to 400 genotyped donors of the cohort, with 15% to 20% of those sequences being non-productive. Every repertoire in the discovery cohort had been generated on one and the same sequencing platform. Roughly 5 DR-DQ haplotypes were handled as single units for association and clustering, since linkage in the cohort was strong. An earlier analysis of 587 of the donors applied high-throughput TCR beta sequencing to assess whether each TCR beta V gene segment acted as functional or pseudogenic. To predict cytomegalovirus infection status, the study combined high-throughput TCR immunosequencing, statistical association of individual TCRs with disease status, and machine learning. HLA typing included class I and class II loci at four-digit resolution. Paper-wide results and their limitations: The classifier was reported to diagnose cytomegalovirus status with high specificity and sensitivity in both the original and validation cohorts. A cluster of highly shared sequence variants was judged likely to be a technical artifact of the sequencing pipeline. Most TCR sequences were observed very rarely across donors, whereas some public TCRs were present in many individuals. The study gave a list of 150 to 200 TCR beta chains associated with cytomegalovirus. A later analysis reported that several top co-occurrence clusters appeared linked to parvovirus B19, influenza, CMV and Epstein-Barr virus. Compared with the roughly 600-donor mean, donors in an Asian-associated ancestry cluster had fewer N-insertions in productive TCRs, according to a later genetic analysis. In vitro tests confirmed that a few of the cytomegalovirus-associated TCR beta chains recognize cytomegalovirus antigens. An association between a missense DCLRE1C variant and V-gene and J-gene trimming of TCR beta chains was found in a later genetic analysis and replicated in an independent cohort. The earlier analysis of 587 of the donors excluded 15 to 20 rarely observed V segments, including chromosome 9 orphons, because counts were too low. According to a later analysis, most CMV-associated TCR beta chains appeared to be HLA-restricted, and the HLA associations seemed to be driven largely by CMV exposure. Correlated functional status among segregating V segments might be attributable to linkage disequilibrium, but an unknown experimental factor could not be ruled out. Because HLA typing was missing for some donors at each locus, association tests included only the typed subset. It was suggested by the authors that the approach could potentially be generalized to other disease states and immunological phenotypes. An earlier analysis of approximately 500 of the donors showed that most TCR beta V segments appeared in productive rearrangements either about 87% or about 30% of the time, which broadly matched IMGT annotations. Roughly uniform sequencing depth across donors was assumed in presence/absence analyses, although this assumption may not hold. The cohort was sequenced for TCR beta chains only, and without alpha or paired-chain data the features that could be detected were limited. Immune exposure information for the cohort was limited to CMV serostatus. In a later analysis, HLA-associated TCR beta chains were found to be more clonally expanded and to have lower generation probabilities than equally common non-associated chains. Because the 87-base-pair reads could not distinguish some IMGT-functional V segments, including TRBV6-2 and TRBV6-3, those segments were excluded. In a later analysis, 15,000 to 20,000 TCR beta sequences were associated with specific HLA alleles at a false discovery rate of 0.05. When HLA alleles, especially DR and DQ, strongly co-occurred, TCR associations were difficult to assign to individual alleles. According to a later analysis, TCR association rates differed among HLA loci, with DRB1 alleles showing the most associated TCRs and HLA-C alleles showing the fewest. A further reported finding was that TCR beta sequences accurately predicted the HLA-A and HLA-B alleles for most subjects in the first cohort.

The CDR3 measures 16 amino acids from cysteine to phenylalanine. The sequence is cut down to CDR3 DNA, 48 bases in frame from base 1. In the germline V gene, CDR1 corresponds to KGHSH and CDR2 to LQKENI. The trim is 6 bases for V and 5 bases for J, with a gap of 19 bases between the germline ends. The receptor library was made with the immunoSEQ multiplex PCR assay. For the multiplex PCR, a mixture combining 60 forward primers for TCR Vbeta segments and 13 reverse primers for TCR Jbeta segments was used. Amplification of the CDR3 region of rearranged TCR beta genes was performed with a multiplex PCR assay on genomic DNA. On the Illumina HiSeq System, the amplified TCR beta libraries were sequenced as 87-base-pair reads. As for how the authors treated the data: Across the 500 to 700 repertoires, a later analysis counted 78 million or so unique TCR beta chains, roughly 11 million of which were shared by at least two donors. Raw reads were error-corrected and collapsed into unique sequences with a nearest-neighbor algorithm that merged closely related sequences to remove PCR and sequencing errors. CDR3 sequences were aligned to IMGT reference sequences to assign V, D and J gene segments. Each retained sequence needed at least a six-nucleotide match to both a V gene segment and a J gene segment. A rearrangement counted as productive if the CDR3 had no stop codons and remained in frame with V and J, and every other rearrangement counted as non-productive. CDR3 was defined according to IMGT convention as the region running from the second conserved V-encoded cysteine to the conserved J-encoded phenylalanine. Sequences without an unambiguous match to a single V gene segment were excluded from the earlier analysis of a few hundred of the donors. In an earlier analysis of 450 to 700 of the donors, V segments were called functional above 56.7% productive rearrangements and were called segregating when the between-donor standard deviation exceeded 5%. To diagnose cytomegalovirus status from the catalog of TCR beta chain sequences, a statistical classification framework was built. In a later analysis, TCR nucleotide sequences were compared against IMGT/GENE-DB human TR gene sequences so that V and J genes could be assigned. Using the TCRdist pipeline, a later analysis assigned CDR3 sequences along with most-parsimonious VDJ recombination scenarios. In a later analysis, every TCR beta chain was defined by the combination of its CDR3 amino acid sequence and its V-gene family, and reads without a unique V-gene family were dropped. To address suspected cross-contamination and a sequencing artifact, a later analysis removed roughly 580 highly shared, low-generation-probability nucleotide sequences. In a later analysis, a clonal expansion index for each public chain was calculated from normalized within-repertoire ranks of inferred template counts. In a later analysis, generation probabilities were computed with a VDJ recombination model fitted to out-of-frame rearrangements, and the resulting probabilities were checked against IGoR. In a later analysis, TCR-TCR, TCR-HLA and TCR-CMV co-occurrence was scored with hypergeometric tests, and a repertoire-size bias correction was applied to TCR pairs. A later analysis estimated false discovery rates by permuting HLA or CMV assignments 20 times. In a later analysis, co-occurring TCRs were grouped with DBSCAN, and TCRdist sequence similarity was added when clustering was performed within HLA-allele-positive subsets. Repertoires with fewer than 30,000 or more than 120,000 public chains were left out of co-occurrence clustering, as were roughly five repertoires with anomalous nucleotide sharing. The source is immuneACCESS, and TCRdb retained only in-frame sequences with V and J called. Part of the clones is not carried over; for the studies checked, unresolved V genes explain less than half of this, and the remainder is unexplained. That table furnishes V, J and clone size, whereas the DNA furnished D and trimming. Here the sample has more than 200,000 clones; roughly 82% occur a single time. The ten biggest clones cover approximately 5.7% of the sample.

Sequencing was performed on PBMCs. The sequence links TRBV18 to TRBJ1-4; the D gene is perhaps TRBD1, from 5 matching bases. This clonotype was sampled from a middle-aged man in good health and CMV-seropositive. CDR3 protein: CASSSASRAGNEKLFF. The DNA sequence follows: TGTGCCAGCTCCTCCGCCAGCAGGGCTGGGAATGAAAAACTGTTTTTT.